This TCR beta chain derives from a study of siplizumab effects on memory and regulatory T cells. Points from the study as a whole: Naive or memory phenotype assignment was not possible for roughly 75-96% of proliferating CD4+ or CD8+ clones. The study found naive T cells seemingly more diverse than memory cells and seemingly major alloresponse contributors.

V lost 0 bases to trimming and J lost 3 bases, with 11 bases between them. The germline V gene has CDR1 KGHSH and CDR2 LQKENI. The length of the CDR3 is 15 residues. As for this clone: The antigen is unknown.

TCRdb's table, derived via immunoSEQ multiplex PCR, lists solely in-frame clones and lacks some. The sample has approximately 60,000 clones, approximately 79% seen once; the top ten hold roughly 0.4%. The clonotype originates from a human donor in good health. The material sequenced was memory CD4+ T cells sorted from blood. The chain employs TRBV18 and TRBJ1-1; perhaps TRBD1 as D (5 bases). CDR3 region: CASSPPDGGDTEAFF. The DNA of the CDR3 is TGTGCCAGCTCACCACCGGACGGGGGTGACACTGAAGCTTTCTTT. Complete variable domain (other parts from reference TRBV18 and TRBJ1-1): NAGVMQNPRHLVRRRGQEARLRCSPMKGHSHVYWYRQLPEEGLKFMVYLQKENIIDESGMPKERFSAEFPKEGPSILRIQQVVRGDSAAYFCASSPPDGGDTEAFFGQGTRLTVV.